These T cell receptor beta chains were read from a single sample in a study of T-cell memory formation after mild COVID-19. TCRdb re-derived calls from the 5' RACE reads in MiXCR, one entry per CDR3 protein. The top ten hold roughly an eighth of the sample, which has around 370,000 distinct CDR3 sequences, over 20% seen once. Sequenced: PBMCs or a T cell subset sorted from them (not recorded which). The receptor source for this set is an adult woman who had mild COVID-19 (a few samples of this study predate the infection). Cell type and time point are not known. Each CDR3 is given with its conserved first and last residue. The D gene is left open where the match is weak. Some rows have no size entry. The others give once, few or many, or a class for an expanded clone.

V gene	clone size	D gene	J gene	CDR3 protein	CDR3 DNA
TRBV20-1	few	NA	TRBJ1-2	CSAAGVSGGYTF	TGCAGTGCAGCAGGGGTTTCGGGGGGCTACACCTTC
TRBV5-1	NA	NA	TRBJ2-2	CASSSQNTGELFF	TGCGCCAGCAGCTCGCAAAACACCGGGGAGCTGTTTTTT
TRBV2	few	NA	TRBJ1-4	CASTTGFPVPPTNEKLFF	TGTGCCAGCACAACCGGGTTCCCGGTACCCCCAACTAATGAAAAACTGTTTTTT
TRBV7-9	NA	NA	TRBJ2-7	CASSLGRRVHF	TGTGCCAGCAGCCTAGGGCGGCGGGTTCACTTC
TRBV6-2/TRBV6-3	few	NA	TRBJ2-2	CASSSPLGRNTGELFF	TGTGCCAGCAGTTCGCCCTTGGGACGAAACACCGGGGAGCTGTTTTTT
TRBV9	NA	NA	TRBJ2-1	CASSVEAFSYNEQFF	TGTGCCAGCAGCGTAGAAGCATTTTCCTACAATGAGCAGTTCTTC
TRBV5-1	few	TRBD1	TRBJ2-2	CASSLGQGDGELFF	TGCGCCAGCAGCTTGGGACAGGGCGACGGGGAGCTGTTTTTT
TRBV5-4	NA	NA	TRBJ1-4	CASSPPANEKLFF	TGTGCCAGCAGCCCGCCGGCTAATGAAAAACTGTTTTTT
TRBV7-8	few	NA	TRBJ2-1	CATRGDEQFF	TGTGCCACGAGGGGGGATGAGCAGTTCTTC
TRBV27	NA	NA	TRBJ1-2	CASKDRTYGYTF	TGTGCCAGCAAAGACAGGACCTATGGCTACACCTTC
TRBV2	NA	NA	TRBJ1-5	CASSDLGPQHF	TGTGCCAGCAGTGATTTAGGGCCCCAGCATTTT
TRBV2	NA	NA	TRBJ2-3	CASRERPGPPADTQYF	TGTGCCAGCAGAGAAAGACCGGGTCCCCCGGCAGATACGCAGTATTTT
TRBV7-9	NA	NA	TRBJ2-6	CASSFGFSGANVLTF	TGTGCCAGCAGCTTCGGATTCTCTGGGGCCAACGTCCTGACTTTC
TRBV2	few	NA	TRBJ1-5	CASSAGPSNQPQHF	TGTGCCAGCAGCGCCGGACCGAGCAATCAGCCCCAGCATTTT
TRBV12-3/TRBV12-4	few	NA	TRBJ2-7	CASSFSRSQPTYEQYF	TGTGCCAGCAGTTTTAGTCGGTCTCAACCAACCTACGAGCAGTACTTC
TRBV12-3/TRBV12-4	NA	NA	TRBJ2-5	CASSIAQYQETQYF	TGTGCCAGCAGTATAGCGCAGTACCAAGAGACCCAGTACTTC
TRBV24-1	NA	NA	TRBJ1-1	CATSGWGSTEAFF	TGTGCCACCAGTGGGTGGGGGAGCACTGAAGCTTTCTTT
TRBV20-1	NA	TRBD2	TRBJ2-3	CSARVNGRAGDTQYF	TGCAGTGCTAGAGTGAACGGGAGGGCCGGAGATACGCAGTATTTT
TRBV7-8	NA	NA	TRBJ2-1	CASWGLGDNEQFF	TGTGCCAGCTGGGGACTCGGGGACAATGAGCAGTTCTTC
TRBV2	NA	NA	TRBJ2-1	CASSERNEQFF	TGTGCCAGCAGTGAACGGAATGAGCAGTTCTTC
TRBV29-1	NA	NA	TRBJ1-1	CSVAVWGARTEAFF	TGCAGCGTTGCCGTTTGGGGGGCGCGTACTGAAGCTTTCTTT
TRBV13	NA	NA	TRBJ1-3	CASSSVLTRVGNTIYF	TGTGCCAGCAGCTCAGTACTTACAAGGGTCGGAAACACCATATATTTT
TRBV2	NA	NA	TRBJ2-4	CASSDDPGRAKNIQYF	TGTGCCAGCAGTGATGATCCGGGTAGGGCCAAAAACATTCAGTACTTC
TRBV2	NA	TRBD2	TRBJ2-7	CASSGAFVVGLAGGPSVLEQYF	TGTGCCAGCAGCGGGGCCTTTGTGGTGGGACTAGCGGGAGGGCCCTCGGTCCTCGAGCAGTACTTC
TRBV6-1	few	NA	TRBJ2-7	CASSASGQGRYF	TGTGCCAGCAGTGCAAGCGGGCAGGGGCGGTACTTC
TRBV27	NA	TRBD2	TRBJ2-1	CASSFLAGDDNEQFF	TGTGCCAGCAGTTTCCTAGCGGGAGACGACAATGAGCAGTTCTTC
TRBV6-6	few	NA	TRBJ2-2	CASSYSVAGLNTGELFF	TGTGCCAGCAGTTACTCGGTGGCAGGGTTGAACACCGGGGAGCTGTTTTTT
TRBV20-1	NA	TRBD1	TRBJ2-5	CSARDSDRFVQTQYF	TGCAGTGCTAGAGATTCGGACAGGTTTGTCCAGACCCAGTACTTC
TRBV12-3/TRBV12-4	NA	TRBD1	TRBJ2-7	CASSLSGQESYEQYF	TGTGCCAGCAGTTTATCTGGACAGGAAAGCTACGAGCAGTACTTC
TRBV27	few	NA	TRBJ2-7	CASSRTLSDSEQYF	TGTGCCAGCAGTAGAACCCTTTCTGACAGCGAGCAGTACTTC
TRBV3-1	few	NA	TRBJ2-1	CASSQIIAVQFF	TGTGCCAGCAGCCAAATCATAGCGGTGCAGTTCTTC
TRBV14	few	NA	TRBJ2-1	CASSQDWPTGSDEQFF	TGTGCCAGCAGCCAAGACTGGCCTACAGGTTCGGATGAGCAGTTCTTC
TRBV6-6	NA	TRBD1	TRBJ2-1	CASRTTGGSYNEQFF	TGTGCCAGCAGAACGACAGGGGGTTCCTACAATGAGCAGTTCTTC
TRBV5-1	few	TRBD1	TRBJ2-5	CASSRRDSQETQYF	TGCGCCAGCAGCCGACGGGACAGCCAAGAGACCCAGTACTTC
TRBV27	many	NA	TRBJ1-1	CASSLQGALNTEAFF	TGTGCCAGCAGTTTGCAAGGGGCTCTTAACACTGAAGCTTTCTTT